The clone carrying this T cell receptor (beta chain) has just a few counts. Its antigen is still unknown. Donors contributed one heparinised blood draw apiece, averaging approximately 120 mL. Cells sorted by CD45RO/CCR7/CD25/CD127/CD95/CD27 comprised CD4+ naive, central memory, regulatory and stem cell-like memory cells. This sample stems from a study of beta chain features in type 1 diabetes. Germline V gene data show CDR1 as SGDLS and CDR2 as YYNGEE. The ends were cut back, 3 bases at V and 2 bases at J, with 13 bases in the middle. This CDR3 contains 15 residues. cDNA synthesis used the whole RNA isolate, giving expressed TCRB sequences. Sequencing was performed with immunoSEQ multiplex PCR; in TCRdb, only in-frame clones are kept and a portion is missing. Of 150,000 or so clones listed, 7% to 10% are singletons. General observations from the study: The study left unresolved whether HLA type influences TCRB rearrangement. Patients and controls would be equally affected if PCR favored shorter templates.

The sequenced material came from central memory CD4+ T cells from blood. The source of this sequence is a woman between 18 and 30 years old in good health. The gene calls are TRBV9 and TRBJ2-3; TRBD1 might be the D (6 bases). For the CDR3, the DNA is TGTGCCAGCAGCGCAGCGACAGGAATCACAGATACGCAGTATTTT. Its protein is CASSAATGITDTQYF.